What follows are 7 T cell receptor beta chains derived from one specimen sequenced in a study of T cells in narcolepsy. Generated by immunoSEQ multiplex PCR, the TCRdb table keeps only in-frame clones and is missing some. This table holds just under 30,000 clones, about 89% found once. Sequencing input: memory (CD45RA-) CD4+ T cells from blood. These receptors originate from a human donor in good health.

The V and J genes are TRBV28 and TRBJ1-4; 8 bases are a match to TRBD1. Germline trimming cut 3 bases from V and 7 bases from J; bases unmatched to any gene: 4. CDR1 is MDHEN, CDR2 SYDVKM, per germline. The CDR3 consists of 14 residues. The CDR3 spells CASSFSQGGEKLFF. CDR3 DNA: TGTGCCAGCAGTTTTTCACAGGGGGGTGAAAAACTGTTTTTT.

This chain joins TRBV7-9 and TRBJ2-7, with D possibly being TRBD2 (5 bases). V was pared by 1 base and J by 2 bases, with 12 bases between. CDR3 length equals 15 residues. CDR1 and CDR2 from the germline V gene are SEHNR and FQNEAQ (reference sequence). This chain's CDR3 is CASSLVVRGTYEQYF. CDR3 nucleotides: TGTGCCAGCAGCTTAGTTGTCCGGGGAACCTACGAGCAGTACTTC.

V is TRBV10-3 and J is TRBJ2-5, with TRBD1 matching 7 bases. V was clipped by 6 bases and J by 4 bases; unmatched bases: 8. The CDR3 is made up of 14 amino acids. Germline V gene sequence: CDR1 ENHRY, CDR2 SYGVKD. This CDR3 is CAIRPDRAVETQYF. The CDR3 region has the DNA TGTGCCATCAGGCCTGACAGGGCTGTAGAGACCCAGTACTTC.

J is TRBJ2-1 and V is TRBV6-5; TRBD2 agrees at 7 bases. The germline gives CDR1 MNHEY, CDR2 SVGAGI. The CDR3 has 14 amino acids. V trimming: 0 bases; J trimming: 8 bases; junction bases outside the gene matches: 4. In DNA form, the CDR3 reads TGTGCCAGCAGTTACTCCATCGGGGGGTATGAGCAGTTCTTC. Its protein product is CASSYSIGGYEQFF.

The rearrangement links TRBV28 to TRBJ1-3; D is possibly TRBD1 (6 bases). The ends were cut back, 7 bases at V and 4 bases at J, with 11 bases in the middle. The CDR3 loop spans 13 amino acids. Germline V gene data show CDR1 as MDHEN and CDR2 as SYDVKM. CDR3 region: CASIDRSGNTIYF. The CDR3 DNA reads TGTGCCAGCATTGACAGGTCCGGAAACACCATATATTTT.

The table lists this clone with a count of one. The J gene is TRBJ1-5, the V gene TRBV7-2; TRBD1 might be the D (6 bases). V shed 0 bases and J shed 6 bases, with 12 bases lying between them. The CDR3 sequence is 15 residues long. The germline gives CDR1 SGHTA, CDR2 FQGNSA. The CDR3 here is CASSLAGGAGQPQHF. The CDR3 region has the DNA TGTGCCAGCAGCTTAGCGGGGGGCGCCGGTCAGCCCCAGCATTTT.

The J gene is TRBJ2-7, the V gene TRBV10-3, with 8 bases lining up with TRBD1. Germline V gene data show CDR1 as ENHRY and CDR2 as SYGVKD. CDR3 size: 16 residues. With 6 bases clipped from V and 4 bases from J, the junction kept 14 bases outside the gene matches. The DNA of the CDR3 is TGTGCCATCAGAAACAACGACAGGGGCGGCGGGTACGAGCAGTACTTC. Translated, it gives CAIRNNDRGGGYEQYF.